The 10 T cell receptor beta chains listed next were all sequenced from one sample in a study of metastatic and nonmetastatic thyroid tumors. TCRdb used MiXCR to call clones anew from the PCR reads. Among 30,000 to 45,000 clones listed, roughly 20% were seen once. The entire patient cohort was treatment-naive prior to thyroid surgery. Sequencing was done on a sample of blood. All receptors derive from a female donor with papillary thyroid cancer or a benign thyroid nodule (not recorded which). Some clones in this sample may be carry-over from other donors' samples.

A remark on this clone: A junction end diverges from the germline sequence, so it may reflect a read error. The genes are TRBV12-3 or TRBV12-4 and TRBJ2-7; 7 bases agree with TRBD2. The CDR3 spans 16 residues. The CDR3 DNA reads TGTTCCAGCAGTTTAGCTCGGCAGGGAAGGGCGGGAGAGCAGTATTTC. Translated: CSSSLARQGRAGEQYF.

This clone was seen a handful of times. V usage is TRBV6-1 and J usage is TRBJ1-5, with 8 bases fitting TRBD1. In germline, CDR1 is MNHNS, CDR2 SASEGT. V shed 5 bases, J shed 4 bases, and the junction held 4 bases outside the gene matches. The CDR3 runs to 14 residues. In DNA, the CDR3 is TGTGCCAGCAGTAAGGGACAGGATAATCAGCCCCAGCATTTT. It codes for CASSKGQDNQPQHF.

The chain is built from TRBV7-8 and TRBJ1-2, with a tentative D call TRBD1 (5 bases). Trimming stripped 5 bases from V and 4 bases from J, with 17 bases between. The CDR3 extends over 15 amino acids. CDR1 is SGHVS and CDR2 is FQNEAQ in the germline V gene. The CDR3 DNA reads TGTGCCAGCAGCCCCCAAGGGGTGAGGACCTATGGCTACACCTTC. Its translation: CASSPQGVRTYGYTF.

The V call is TRBV3-1, the J call TRBJ1-6, with TRBD1 as a possible D gene (5 bases). The V gene's germline CDR1 is LGHDT and CDR2 YNNKEL (reference sequence). CDR3 length: 15 residues. V was clipped by 2 bases and J by 9 bases, with 14 bases between them. CDR3: CASSQRVTGGSPLHF. Here the CDR3 DNA reads TGTGCCAGCAGCCAAAGGGTGACGGGGGGTTCACCCCTCCACTTT.

The CDR3, as DNA: TGTGCCAGCAGCCAAGAGTGGGGGAACAATCAGCCCCAGCATTTT. This translates into CASSQEWGNNQPQHF. The gene calls are TRBV4-2 and TRBJ1-5; D possibly corresponds to TRBD1 (5 bases). The CDR3 loop spans 15 amino acids. The germline V gene encodes CDR1 LGHNA and CDR2 YNFKEQ. Deletions cut 0 bases from V and 3 bases from J, with 9 bases between.

At least ten counts were recorded for this clone. The same CDR3 arises from other DNA sequences in this sample as well. The chain carries TRBV29-1 and TRBJ2-5, with D possibly TRBD1 on 7 matching bases. Germline CDR1 is SQVTM and CDR2 is ANQGSEA. The V and J ends lost 7 bases and 5 bases respectively, with 14 bases between them. The CDR3 has 12 amino acids. The CDR3 loop reads CSGDSAGETQYF. CDR3 in DNA: TGCAGCGGGGACAGTGCGGGGGAGACCCAGTACTTC.

This clone was found many times. This clone may be a read error of a much larger clone one base away. The J gene is TRBJ2-5, the V gene TRBV12-3 or TRBV12-4, with D possibly called TRBD1 or TRBD2 (6 bases each). This CDR3 contains 15 residues. This CDR3 reads CASSLLPGAQEAQYF. CDR3 nucleotide sequence: TGTGCCAGCAGTTTGTTGCCGGGGGCCCAAGAGGCCCAGTACTTC.

On this clone: A clone one base away is much larger, so this may be a read error. The chain carries TRBV5-1 and TRBJ2-3, with 11 bases matching TRBD2. The junction had 14 bases not matched to a gene; V was cut back by 4 bases and J by 4 bases. The CDR3 sequence is 18 residues long. Germline V CDR1 and CDR2: SGHRS, YFSETQ. The CDR3 DNA is TGCGCCAGCAGCCAAACTAGCGGGAGTTTACGTGTCGCAGATACGCAGTATTTT. As protein: CASSQTSGSLRVADTQYF.

This clone was seen repeatedly, ten times or more. The CDR3 DNA reads as TGTGCCAGTAGTACGGGACTTTACAATGAGCAGTTCTTC. Its translation is CASSTGLYNEQFF. V gene TRBV19 combines with J gene TRBJ2-1, with TRBD2 as a possible D gene (6 bases). V was cut by 4 bases and J by 4 bases, with 8 bases left in between. CDR3 length: 13 residues. CDR1 and CDR2 from the germline V gene are LNHDA and SQIVND (reference sequence). Looking up the rest from reference TRBV19 and TRBJ2-1 gives the full variable domain: DGGITQSPKYLFRKEGQNVTLSCEQNLNHDAMYWYRQDPGQGLRLIYYSQIVNDFQKGDIAEGYSVSREKKESFPLTVTSAQKNPTAFYLCASSTGLYNEQFFGPGTRLTVL.

By frequency in the sample, this clone is medium-sized (0.01 to 0.1%). Different DNA sequences within this sample yield the same CDR3. This chain links TRBV6-1 with TRBJ2-7; D is ambiguous. Germline-derived CDR1 and CDR2 are MNHNS and SASEGT. This CDR3 has 15 residues. V was pared by 7 bases and J by 6 bases, with 22 bases between. The CDR3 reads CASTVVKGRTSEQYF. In DNA form, the CDR3 reads TGTGCCAGCACCGTGGTGAAGGGCAGGACGTCCGAGCAGTACTTC.